This T cell receptor beta chain was retrieved from a study of T cells in Graves' hyperthyroidism and ophthalmopathy. This clonotype was observed at least ten times. Using RNA transcripts as the source, TCR beta CDR3 regions were amplified. Researchers ran a first-round RT-PCR on the TCR CDR3 using the HTBI primer set. TCRdb re-called the multiplex PCR reads through MiXCR, storing one row per CDR3 protein. Of 30,000 to 45,000 distinct CDR3 sequences listed, 52% were seen once; the top ten hold about 17%. Trimming stripped 4 bases from V and 2 bases from J, with 8 bases between. The CDR3 consists of 12 residues. Germline-derived CDR1 and CDR2 are DFQATT and SNEGSKA (reference sequence).

The sample comprised blood. The rearrangement uses TRBV20-1 and TRBJ1-2, with D unresolved. The receptor comes from a man aged 40-55 years with Graves' ophthalmopathy. The CDR3 reads CSAIHGNYGYTF. Here the CDR3 DNA reads TGCAGTGCTATTCACGGAAACTATGGCTACACCTTC.